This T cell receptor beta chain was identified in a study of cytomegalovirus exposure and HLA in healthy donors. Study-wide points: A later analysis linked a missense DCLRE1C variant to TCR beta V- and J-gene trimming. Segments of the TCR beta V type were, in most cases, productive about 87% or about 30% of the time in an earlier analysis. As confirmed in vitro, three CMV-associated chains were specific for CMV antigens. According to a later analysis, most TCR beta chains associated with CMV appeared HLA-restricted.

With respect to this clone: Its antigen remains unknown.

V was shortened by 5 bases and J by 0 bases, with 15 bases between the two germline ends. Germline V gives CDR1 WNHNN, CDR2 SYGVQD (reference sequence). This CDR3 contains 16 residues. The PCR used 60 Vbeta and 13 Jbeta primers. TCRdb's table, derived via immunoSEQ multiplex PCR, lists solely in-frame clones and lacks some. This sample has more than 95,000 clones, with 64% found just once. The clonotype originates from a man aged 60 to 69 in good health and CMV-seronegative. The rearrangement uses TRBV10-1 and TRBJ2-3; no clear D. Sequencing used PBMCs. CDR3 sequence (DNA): TGCGCCAGCAGTCCCTTACCGGGTGGAAGCACAGATACGCAGTATTTT. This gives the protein CASSPLPGGSTDTQYF.